What follows describes a single T cell receptor beta chain. The CDR3 extends over 15 amino acids. Germline V gene data show CDR1 as LNHNV and CDR2 as YYDKDF (reference sequence). V was shortened by 0 bases and J by 8 bases, with 13 bases between the two germline ends. This specimen comes from a study of control samples from healthy donors and cancer patients. Data came from immunoSEQ multiplex PCR; TCRdb stores just in-frame clones and leaves some out. The table has fewer than 200,000 clones, nearly 90% seen once. This receptor was identified in a woman in her forties or fifties in good health. Specimen: blood. The chain couples TRBV15 to TRBJ1-4, with a possible D match to TRBD1 (6 bases). CDR3 amino acids: CATSRDLGAQEKLFF. The CDR3 DNA is TGTGCCACCAGCAGAGATCTGGGGGCACAAGAAAAACTGTTTTTT.